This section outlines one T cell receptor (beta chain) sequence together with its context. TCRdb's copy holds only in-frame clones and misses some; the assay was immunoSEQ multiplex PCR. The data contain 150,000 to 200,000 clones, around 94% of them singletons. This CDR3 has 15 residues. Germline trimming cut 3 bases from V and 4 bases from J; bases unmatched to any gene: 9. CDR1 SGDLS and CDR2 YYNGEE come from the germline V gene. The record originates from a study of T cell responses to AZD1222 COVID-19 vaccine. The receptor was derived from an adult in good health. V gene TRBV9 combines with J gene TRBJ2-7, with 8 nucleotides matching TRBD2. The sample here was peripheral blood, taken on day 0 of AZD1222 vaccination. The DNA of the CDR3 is TGTGCCAGCAGCGCTGGGACTAGTGATAATTACGAGCAGTACTTC. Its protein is CASSAGTSDNYEQYF.